Shown below are 20 T cell receptor beta chains from a single sample sequenced in a study of T cells in Graves' hyperthyroidism and ophthalmopathy. Template material for amplifying TCR beta CDR3 regions consisted of RNA transcripts. HTBI primers were the set used in a first-round RT-PCR of the TCR CDR3. TCRdb re-called the multiplex PCR reads with MiXCR, one entry per CDR3 protein. The sample carries about 520,000 distinct CDR3 sequences, approximately 25% recorded once. Sequencing was carried out using blood. Source of these receptors: a woman under 40 with Graves' ophthalmopathy.

This clonotype was observed a single time. This chain uses TRBV7-2 with TRBJ2-5; tentatively, D is TRBD1 (6 bases). The V end lost 5 bases, the J end lost 5 bases, and 21 bases lay between the germline ends. CDR3 length: 16 amino acids. Germline V gene data show CDR1 as SGHTA and CDR2 as FQGNSA. The CDR3 nucleotides read TGTGCCAGCAGCCCTTCGCGCGGACAGTTGCGGGAGACCCAGTACTTC. It codes for CASSPSRGQLRETQYF.

The J gene is TRBJ1-1, the V gene TRBV10-3; 9 bases match TRBD1. This CDR3 has 15 residues. The trim removed 0 bases at V and 5 bases at J, leaving 4 bases unmatched. Germline V gene data show CDR1 as ENHRY and CDR2 as SYGVKD. DNA for the CDR3: TGTGCCATCAGTGAGTCGGGGACAGGGCGGACTGAAGCTTTCTTT. It encodes CAISESGTGRTEAFF.

This chain links TRBV4-3 with TRBJ1-3, with D hard to call. This CDR3 has 16 residues. Germline CDR1 LGHNA, CDR2 YSLEER. Trimming cost V 1 base and J 2 bases, with 12 bases left between them. CDR3 region: CASSQAWGLPGNTIYF. The CDR3, as DNA: TGCGCCAGCAGCCAAGCGTGGGGTTTGCCTGGAAACACCATATATTTT.

This clonotype was found many times. V usage is TRBV18 and J usage is TRBJ1-1, with 7 bases fitting TRBD1. V gave up 1 base and J gave up 2 bases; unmatched junction bases: 10. The CDR3 is made up of 17 amino acids. Germline lookup yields CDR1 KGHSH and CDR2 LQKENI. The CDR3 protein is CASSPRTGLMANTEAFF. The CDR3 bases are TGTGCCAGCTCACCACGGACAGGCCTGATGGCAAACACTGAAGCTTTCTTT.

This clonotype was detected ten times or more. CDR3 region: CACRQATLPYEQYF. CDR3 bases: TGTGCCTGCCGACAGGCCACTTTACCCTACGAGCAGTACTTC. The gene calls are TRBV6-5 and TRBJ2-7; TRBD1 might be the D (6 bases). Germline loops: CDR1 MNHEY, CDR2 SVGAGI. CDR3 length: 14 residues. V dropped 11 bases and J dropped 2 bases, with 19 bases sitting between them.

This clonotype was recorded once. A much larger clone lies one base from this, so it may be a read error. This rearrangement joins TRBV19 to TRBJ2-2; D perhaps matches TRBD1 (6 bases). CDR1 is LNHDA, CDR2 SQIVND, per germline (reference sequence). The length of the CDR3 is 14 residues. Here the CDR3 DNA reads TGTGCCAGTAGTATGCGACAGGCCCCCGGGGAGCTGTGTTTT. This codes for CASSMRQAPGELCF. The full variable domain, with the rest looked up from reference TRBV19 and TRBJ2-2, is DGGITQSPKYLFRKEGQNVTLSCEQNLNHDAMYWYRQDPGQGLRLIYYSQIVNDFQKGDIAEGYSVSREKKESFPLTVTSAQKNPTAFYLCASSMRQAPGELCFGEGSRLTVL.

This clonotype was counted a few times. This rearrangement joins TRBV6-1 to TRBJ1-5; D is perhaps TRBD1 (5 bases). The CDR3 totals 13 residues. Looked up from germline, CDR1 is MNHNS and CDR2 is SASEGT. V shed 4 bases and J shed 5 bases, with 9 bases lying between them. Here the CDR3 DNA reads TGTGCCAGCAGTGTCCAGGGATATCAGCCCCAGCATTTT. Amino acid sequence: CASSVQGYQPQHF.

The V call is TRBV4-2, the J call TRBJ1-3; D gene unclear. Per germline, CDR1 LGHNA and CDR2 YNFKEQ. The V end was cut by 0 bases, the J end by 4 bases, with 13 bases between. This CDR3 has 16 residues. For the CDR3, the DNA is TGTGCCAGCAGCCAAGAAAGACGATTACAAGGAAACACCATATATTTT. It translates to CASSQERRLQGNTIYF.

This clonotype appeared a single time. The V call is TRBV6-1, the J call TRBJ2-7, with D uncertain. The germline CDR1 and CDR2 sequences are MNHNS and SASEGT. The CDR3 spans 11 residues. The V end was cut by 10 bases, the J end by 6 bases, with 13 bases between. CDR3 nucleotide sequence: TGTGCCACCACGGCCCTCGGCGAGCAGTACTTC. Protein sequence: CATTALGEQYF.

V usage is TRBV19 and J usage is TRBJ1-1; D not certain. This CDR3 contains 16 residues. Trimming pared 5 bases from V and 5 bases from J, leaving 21 bases between. The germline CDR1 and CDR2 sequences are LNHDA and SQIVND (reference sequence). The CDR3 region is CASSPTTTHSTTEAFF. CDR3 in DNA: TGTGCCAGTAGTCCCACGACAACCCATTCGACAACTGAAGCTTTCTTT.

J is TRBJ2-5 and V is TRBV6-1; TRBD1 is a possible D gene (6 bases). Trimming removed 6 bases at V and 5 bases at J, with 16 bases between. This CDR3 spans 14 amino acids. Germline values: CDR1 MNHNS, CDR2 SASEGT. DNA of the CDR3: TGTGCCAGCAGACTAATACAGGGTCGGGAGACCCAGTACTTC. Translating it yields CASRLIQGRETQYF.

At least ten counts were recorded for this clonotype. The chain links TRBV19 to TRBJ2-5, with 9 bases identical to TRBD1. Germline assignment: CDR1 LNHDA and CDR2 SQIVND (reference sequence). V lost 6 bases, J lost 7 bases, and 12 bases stayed unmatched. This CDR3 spans 15 amino acids. CDR3 nucleotide sequence: TGTGCCAGTAGCGAGGGGGGACAGGGTTCTGGGACCCAGTACTTC. As protein: CASSEGGQGSGTQYF. The whole variable domain, filled in from reference TRBV19 and TRBJ2-5, reads DGGITQSPKYLFRKEGQNVTLSCEQNLNHDAMYWYRQDPGQGLRLIYYSQIVNDFQKGDIAEGYSVSREKKESFPLTVTSAQKNPTAFYLCASSEGGQGSGTQYFGPGTRLLVL.

This clonotype was detected ten times or more. The J gene is TRBJ1-2, the V gene TRBV5-1, with 7 bases aligning to TRBD1. The CDR3 is 16 amino acids. Germline CDR1 is SGHRS and CDR2 is YFSETQ. Trimming took 0 bases from V and 4 from J; bases not matched to a gene: 9. In DNA, the CDR3 is TGCGCCAGCAGCTTGGGTGACAGGGCCCCAAGCTATGGCTACACCTTC. Its translation: CASSLGDRAPSYGYTF.

The rearrangement joins TRBV7-2 to TRBJ2-7; no definite D call. This CDR3 is 14 amino acids long. Germline V gives CDR1 SGHTA, CDR2 FQGNSA. Trimming took 5 bases from V and 2 from J, leaving 13 bases between them. CDR3 coding DNA: TGTGCCAGCAGCCTTGATATGGGTCCCTACGAGCAGTACTTC. Translated, it gives CASSLDMGPYEQYF.

This clonotype was seen repeatedly, ten times or more. The rearrangement links TRBV10-3 to TRBJ2-7; 14 bases align to TRBD2. The CDR3 runs 18 residues. The germline CDR1 and CDR2 sequences are ENHRY and SYGVKD. Trimming at V came to 4 bases and at J to 4 bases, leaving 12 bases not matched to a gene. The CDR3 is CAISVDLPGLAGDYEQYF. CDR3 nucleotide sequence: TGTGCCATCAGTGTCGACCTACCGGGACTAGCGGGGGATTACGAGCAGTACTTC.

The chain links TRBV20-1 to TRBJ2-5; D is unresolved. Germline V lookup: CDR1 DFQATT, CDR2 SNEGSKA (reference sequence). The CDR3 consists of 16 residues. With 0 bases removed from V and 5 bases from J, the gap between germline ends came to 19 bases. CDR3 residues: CSARDDGSSSGETQYF. CDR3 in DNA: TGCAGTGCTAGAGATGACGGGTCGAGTTCAGGCGAGACCCAGTACTTC.

This clonotype was counted at least ten times. The rearrangement links TRBV6-5 to TRBJ1-6, with D possibly matching TRBD1 (5 bases). Trimming removed 6 bases from V and 8 bases from J, with 11 bases in between. The CDR3 loop spans 13 amino acids. Per the germline V gene, CDR1 is MNHEY and CDR2 is SVGAGI. Here the CDR3 reads CASRRLGDSPLHF. CDR3 nucleotide sequence: TGTGCCAGCAGGCGGTTGGGGGATTCACCCCTCCACTTT.

This clonotype occurred many times. This chain connects TRBV11-2 to TRBJ2-7; 8 bases line up with TRBD1. V shed 6 bases, J shed 3 bases, and the junction held 13 bases outside the gene matches. The CDR3 is made up of 16 amino acids. CDR1 and CDR2 from the germline V gene are SGHAT and FQNNGV. The CDR3 loop reads CASRSLSGQGDYEQYF. The CDR3 region has the DNA TGTGCCAGCAGGAGCCTCAGCGGACAGGGAGACTACGAGCAGTACTTC.

This sequence joins TRBV18 and TRBJ2-2, with 8 bases matching TRBD1. V shed 1 base and J 5 bases; nucleotides not matched to a gene: 6. Germline-derived CDR1 and CDR2 are KGHSH and LQKENI. This CDR3 has 16 amino acids. CDR3 nucleotides: TGTGCCAGCTCACCACGGGACAGGACCTTAACCGGGGAGCTGTTTTTT. It translates to CASSPRDRTLTGELFF.

There are many counts of this clonotype. The genes are TRBV5-1 and TRBJ1-1; D gene ambiguous. Per the germline V gene, CDR1 is SGHRS and CDR2 is YFSETQ. CDR3 size: 14 residues. The V end lost 4 bases, the J end lost 1 base, and 11 bases lay between the germline ends. The CDR3: CASSPGPGNTEAFF. CDR3 nucleotides: TGCGCCAGCAGCCCCGGCCCGGGGAACACTGAAGCTTTCTTT.